These T cell receptor beta chains were read from a single sample in a study of CD8 T cells in Susac syndrome. TCRdb called the immunoSEQ multiplex PCR reads again in MiXCR, with one record for every CDR3 protein. The sample has 100,000 to 150,000 distinct CDR3 sequences; about 94% are singletons. Specimen: CD8+ T cells from PBMCs. These receptors all come from a human donor with Susac syndrome. Each CDR3 is given with its conserved first and last residue. The D gene is left open where the match is weak. The size field is filled for only some rows; it gives once, few, many or a size class.

D,length,size,V,J,DNA,CDR3
.,15,once,TRBV7-8,TRBJ2-1,TGTGCCAGCAGCCTCGCGACTAGTTCCTACAATGAGCAGTTCTTC,CASSLATSSYNEQFF
TRBD1,13,.,TRBV2,TRBJ1-5,TGTGCCAGCCGCGGACAGGGGGATCAGCCCCAGCATTTT,CASRGQGDQPQHF
.,12,.,TRBV7-9,TRBJ2-1,TGTGCCAGCAGCGGCGCTGCGAGGGCGCAGTTCTTC,CASSGAARAQFF
TRBD1,14,.,TRBV14,TRBJ1-2,TGTGCCAGCAGCCTAAGGACAGGGAGCTATGGCTACACCTTC,CASSLRTGSYGYTF
TRBD2,14,.,TRBV2,TRBJ2-7,TGTGCCAGCAGGGCACTAGCGGGGGCCATGGAGCAGTACTTC,CASRALAGAMEQYF
.,13,.,TRBV20-1,TRBJ1-2,TGCAGTGCTAGAGCGCGGGGAAACTATGGCTACACCTTC,CSARARGNYGYTF
TRBD2,19,.,TRBV4-2,TRBJ2-1,TGTGCCAGCAGCCAAGATAATTGGGCTAGCGGGGGCCATCGGGATGAGCAGTTCTTC,CASSQDNWASGGHRDEQFF
.,15,.,TRBV4-1,TRBJ2-7,TGCGCCAGCAGCCAAGACAGGGCTGAGTCCTACGAGCAGTACTTC,CASSQDRAESYEQYF
TRBD2,15,.,TRBV2,TRBJ2-3,TGTGCCAGCAGCCTACGAGCGGGGGGCATCGATACGCAGTATTTT,CASSLRAGGIDTQYF
.,12,.,TRBV12-3/TRBV12-4,TRBJ1-2,TGTGCCAGCAGTTTAGCGCCGGCCTTTCAATCCTTC,CASSLAPAFQSF
.,15,.,TRBV3-1,TRBJ1-5,TGTGCCAGCAGCCTCGGTGGGCTCGGCAATCAGCCCCAGCATTTT,CASSLGGLGNQPQHF
TRBD1,14,.,TRBV5-1,TRBJ2-1,TGCGCCAGCAGCTTGGACCCCAGGGGGCTGGAGCAGTTCTTC,CASSLDPRGLEQFF
TRBD2,17,.,TRBV4-1,TRBJ2-5,TGCGCCAGCAGCCAAGAAGTCCTAGCGGGGGCCGAAGAGACCCAGTACTTC,CASSQEVLAGAEETQYF
.,15,.,TRBV12-5,TRBJ2-7,TGTGCTAGTGGTTTAGGCCCGACAGGAACCTACGAGCAGTACTTC,CASGLGPTGTYEQYF
.,12,.,TRBV29-1,TRBJ2-7,TGCAGCGTTGCGCGCGGGGCTGGCGAGCAGTACTTC,CSVARGAGEQYF
.,15,.,TRBV6-5,TRBJ2-5,TGTGCCAGCAGGGCGGCGGGGGCTATCCAAGAGACCCAGTACTTC,CASRAAGAIQETQYF
.,14,.,TRBV10-3,TRBJ1-2,TGTGCCATCAGTGCGGGGGACTCAAACTATGGCTACACCTTC,CAISAGDSNYGYTF
.,14,.,TRBV27,TRBJ1-2,TGTGCCAGCAGTTTGAACAGCTTCAGGATTGGCTACACCTTC,CASSLNSFRIGYTF
.,12,.,TRBV7-9,TRBJ2-7,TGTGCCAGCGGCACTGGCCTCTACGAGCAGTACTTC,CASGTGLYEQYF
.,14,once,TRBV18,TRBJ2-7,TGTGCCAGCTCACCACCGGGGAGCTCCTACGAGCAGTACTTC,CASSPPGSSYEQYF
.,17,.,TRBV2,TRBJ2-5,TGTGCCAGCAGTAGCATTGCCGGGACATCTCCACAAGAGACCCAGTACTTC,CASSSIAGTSPQETQYF
.,15,.,TRBV11-2,TRBJ2-5,TGTGCCAGCAGCCCTCTAAGGGGACCTCAAGAGACCCAGTACTTC,CASSPLRGPQETQYF
.,14,.,TRBV29-1,TRBJ1-2,TGCAGCGTTGAGCATCGGACTAACGCCGATGGCTACACCTTC,CSVEHRTNADGYTF